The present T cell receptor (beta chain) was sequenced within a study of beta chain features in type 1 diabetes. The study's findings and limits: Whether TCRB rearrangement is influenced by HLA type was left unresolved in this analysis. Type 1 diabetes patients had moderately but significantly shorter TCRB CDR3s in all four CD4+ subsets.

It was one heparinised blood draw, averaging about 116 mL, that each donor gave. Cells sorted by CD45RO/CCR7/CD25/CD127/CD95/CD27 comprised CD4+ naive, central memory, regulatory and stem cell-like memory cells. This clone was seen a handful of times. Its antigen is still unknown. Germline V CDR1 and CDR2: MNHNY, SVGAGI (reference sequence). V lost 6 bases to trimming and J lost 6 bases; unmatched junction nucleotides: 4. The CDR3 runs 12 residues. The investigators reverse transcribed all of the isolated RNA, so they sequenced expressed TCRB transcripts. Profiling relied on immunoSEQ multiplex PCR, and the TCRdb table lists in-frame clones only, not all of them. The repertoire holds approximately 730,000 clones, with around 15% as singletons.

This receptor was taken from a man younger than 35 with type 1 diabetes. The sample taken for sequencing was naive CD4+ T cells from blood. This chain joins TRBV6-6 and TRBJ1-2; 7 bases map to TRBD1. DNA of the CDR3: TGTGCCAGCAGACAAACAGGGGATGGCTACACCTTC. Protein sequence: CASRQTGDGYTF.